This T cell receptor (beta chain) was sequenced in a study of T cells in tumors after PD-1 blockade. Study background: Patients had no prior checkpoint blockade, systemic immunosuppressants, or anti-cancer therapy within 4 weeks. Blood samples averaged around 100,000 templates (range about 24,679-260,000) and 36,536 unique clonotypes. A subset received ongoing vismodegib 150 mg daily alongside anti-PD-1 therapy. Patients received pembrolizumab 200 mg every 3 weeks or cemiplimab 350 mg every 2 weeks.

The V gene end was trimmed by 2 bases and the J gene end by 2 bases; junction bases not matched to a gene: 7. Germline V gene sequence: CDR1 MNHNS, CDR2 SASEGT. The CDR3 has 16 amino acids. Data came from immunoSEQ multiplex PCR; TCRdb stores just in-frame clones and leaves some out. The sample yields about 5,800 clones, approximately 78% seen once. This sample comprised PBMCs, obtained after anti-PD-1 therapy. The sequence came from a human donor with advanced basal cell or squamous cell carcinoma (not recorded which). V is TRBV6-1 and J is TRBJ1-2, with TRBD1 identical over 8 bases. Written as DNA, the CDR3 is TGTGCCAGCAGTGAATCGTGGACAGGGACGAACTATGGCTACACCTTC. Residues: CASSESWTGTNYGYTF.